The 12 T cell receptor beta chains below all came from one sample that was sequenced in a study of regulatory T cells in long-lasting Graves disease. Time point described: newly diagnosed GD, antithyroid drugs for less than 3 months. PBMC-derived RNA was used for the TCR library. Both iRepertoire HTBI primers and Arm-PCR of CDR3 regions were used to build the TCR beta libraries. TCRdb reanalysed the multiplex PCR reads using MiXCR and keeps one entry per CDR3 protein. The table lists approximately 270,000 distinct CDR3 sequences, 15% to 20% of them singletons. These data also formed part of another study, on T cells in Graves' hyperthyroidism and ophthalmopathy.

The sequencing here drew on peripheral blood mononuclear cells (PBMCs), taken at new diagnosis, from a patient treated with antithyroid drugs. These receptor sequences come from a woman aged 25 to 39 with Graves disease.

Many counts were recorded for this clonotype. The V gene is TRBV2, the J gene TRBJ2-7, with a possible D match to TRBD1 (6 bases). The CDR3 has 13 residues. Germline CDR1 and CDR2: SNHLY and FYNNEI. Trimming cost V 4 bases and J 5 bases, with 12 bases left between them. CDR3: CASSGQGFHEQYF. CDR3 DNA: TGTGCCAGCAGTGGCCAGGGGTTCCACGAGCAGTACTTC.

This clonotype was recorded a few times. V gene TRBV20-1 combines with J gene TRBJ2-3, with TRBD2 matching 12 bases. The CDR3 covers 19 residues. The junction had 15 bases not matched to a gene; V was cut back by 1 base and J by 4 bases. Germline loops: CDR1 DFQATT, CDR2 SNEGSKA (reference sequence). CDR3 residues: CSARVGTSGGHYYADTQYF. CDR3 nucleotide sequence: TGCAGTGCTAGAGTTGGAACTAGCGGGGGGCACTACTACGCAGATACGCAGTATTTT.

In its sample, this clonotype was seen a few times. One junction end does not reproduce the germline sequence, and a read error may be involved. V gene TRBV11-2 combines with J gene TRBJ2-2, with a possible D match to TRBD1 (5 bases). CDR1 is SGHAT and CDR2 is FQNNGV in the germline V gene. The CDR3 extends over 16 amino acids. The CDR3 reads CASTLDLGARTGELFF. The DNA for the CDR3 is TGTGCCAGCACCTTAGATCTTGGGGCCCGGACCGGGGAGCTGTTTTTT.

The CDR3 sequence: CASRSLDGYEQYF. The CDR3 DNA follows: TGTGCCAGCAGATCGCTCGACGGGTACGAGCAGTACTTC. This rearrangement joins TRBV28 to TRBJ2-7; D not resolved. The germline V gene has CDR1 MDHEN and CDR2 SYDVKM. Trimming cost V 6 bases and J 4 bases, with 13 bases left between them. This CDR3 comprises 13 residues. Drawing the rest from reference TRBV28 and TRBJ2-7, the complete variable domain is DVKVTQSSRYLVKRTGEKVFLECVQDMDHENMFWYRQDPGLGLRLIYFSYDVKMKEKGDIPEGYSVSREKKERFSLILESASTNQTSMYLCASRSLDGYEQYFGPGTRLTVT.

This clonotype was detected a few times. A read error is likely here: a far larger clone is one base away. The chain couples TRBV11-2 to TRBJ2-1; TRBD1 aligns across 8 bases. CDR1 and CDR2 (germline): SGHAT, FQNNGV. The CDR3 covers 14 residues. Trimming took 5 bases from V and 10 from J; bases not matched to a gene: 10. The CDR3 region has the DNA TGTGCCAGCAGCCAGCGACAGGGGAAAGGCGAGCAGTTCTTC. This codes for CASSQRQGKGEQFF.

The chain employs TRBV5-1 and TRBJ2-1; TRBD2 aligns across 8 bases. V dropped 4 bases and J dropped 8; count of bases not matched to a gene: 11. The germline CDR1 and CDR2 sequences are SGHRS and YFSETQ. The CDR3 covers 15 residues. The CDR3 region has the DNA TGCGCCAGCAGCCCTACCTTAGCGGGACGGTATGAGCAGTTCTTC. Protein: CASSPTLAGRYEQFF.

This clonotype was found many times. V is TRBV10-3 and J is TRBJ2-5; tentatively, D is TRBD1 (5 bases). CDR3 size: 14 residues. Trimming took off 0 bases at V and 4 bases at J, with 9 bases between the two ends. The germline V gene has CDR1 ENHRY and CDR2 SYGVKD. In nucleotides, the CDR3 is TGTGCCATCAGTGAGTCGGGGCAGGCAGAGACCCAGTACTTC. Residues: CAISESGQAETQYF.

The CDR3 loop is CASSSTGGGVEQYF. CDR3 coding DNA: TGTGCCAGCAGCTCGACAGGGGGAGGGGTCGAGCAGTACTTC. The chain links TRBV7-9 to TRBJ2-7, with 9 bases matching TRBD1. The CDR3 has 14 amino acids. Germline V gene data show CDR1 as SEHNR and CDR2 as FQNEAQ (reference sequence). V was clipped by 4 bases and J by 6 bases; unmatched bases: 7.

In its sample, this clonotype was seen many times. This sequence joins TRBV7-6 and TRBJ2-7, with D perhaps matching TRBD2 (5 bases). The CDR3 covers 18 residues. V dropped 5 bases and J dropped 1 base, with 24 bases sitting between them. The V gene's germline CDR1 is SGHVS and CDR2 FNYEAQ. CDR3 protein: CASSPSGNGIGKSYEQYF. CDR3 nucleotides: TGTGCCAGCAGCCCCAGTGGAAACGGGATTGGTAAATCCTACGAGCAGTACTTC.

This clonotype was observed at least ten times. The CDR3 DNA reads TGTGCCAGCAGCTTGTGGGGGGGGACGTACGAGCAGTACTTC. This codes for CASSLWGGTYEQYF. This rearrangement joins TRBV7-2 to TRBJ2-7; TRBD2 matches at 7 bases. Germline V gene lookup returns CDR1 SGHTA and CDR2 FQGNSA. CDR3 length equals 14 residues. Losses at the gene ends were 3 bases for V and 4 bases for J; bases not matched to a gene: 6.

The table lists this clonotype with many counts. The chain uses TRBV10-3 and TRBJ1-1; D is unclear. Germline assignment: CDR1 ENHRY and CDR2 SYGVKD. Trimming left V 4 bases short and J 2 bases short, with 8 bases between. The CDR3 loop spans 13 amino acids. The CDR3 protein is CAISGTANTEAFF. The DNA of the CDR3 is TGTGCCATCAGTGGGACGGCCAACACTGAAGCTTTCTTT.

This clonotype was detected many times. The chain carries TRBV7-2 and TRBJ2-1, with 8 bases fitting TRBD2. The CDR3 is 17 amino acids. The V gene's germline CDR1 is SGHTA and CDR2 FQGNSA. V lost 0 bases, J lost 10 bases, and 14 bases stayed unmatched. CDR3 in DNA: TGTGCCAGCAGCTTAGCCACCCTGTGGGCGGGGGGTGTCGAGCAGTTCTTC. Translated, it gives CASSLATLWAGGVEQFF.